These 7 T cell receptor beta chains share one sample of origin, sequenced in a study of OX40 agonist ivuxolimab in advanced cancers. The protocol was immunoSEQ multiplex PCR, while the TCRdb copy is restricted to in-frame clones and leaves out a portion. The sample shows tens of thousands of clones, 81% of them seen only once. This material consisted of CD4+ or CD8+ T cells sorted from blood, taken in a trial of the OX40 agonist ivuxolimab. The receptors were gathered from an adult with an advanced solid tumor such as melanoma, head and neck, liver or kidney cancer.

V is TRBV7-9 and J is TRBJ2-1; D unclear. CDR3 length: 13 amino acids. The germline V gene has CDR1 SEHNR and CDR2 FQNEAQ (reference sequence). The V end lost 3 bases, the J end lost 7 bases, and 10 bases lay between the germline ends. CDR3 sequence (DNA): TGTGCCAGCAGCTTTAGGCTCCTAAATGAGCAGTTCTTC. Its translation: CASSFRLLNEQFF. Based on the CDR3 plus reference TRBV7-9 and TRBJ2-1, the full variable domain is DTGVSQNPRHKITKRGQNVTFRCDPISEHNRLYWYRQTLGQGPEFLTYFQNEAQLEKSRLLSDRFSAERPKGSFSTLEIQRTEQGDSAMYLCASSFRLLNEQFFGPGTRLTVL.

This clone was picked up one time. This sequence joins TRBV28 and TRBJ2-3; 8 nucleotides match TRBD2. The length of the CDR3 is 18 residues. Germline-derived CDR1 and CDR2 are MDHEN and SYDVKM. The J segment lost 2 bases and the V segment lost 5 bases, leaving 15 bases of the junction unmatched. As DNA, the CDR3 is TGTGCCAGCAGTACCTACGGGGGGGGCTCCCAAAACACAGATACGCAGTATTTT. Amino acid sequence: CASSTYGGGSQNTDTQYF.

The chain employs TRBV5-5 and TRBJ2-7; 9 bases are a match to TRBD2. Trimming removed 2 bases from V and 6 bases from J; junction bases left unmatched: 12. Germline V lookup: CDR1 SGHKS, CDR2 YYEKEE (reference sequence). The CDR3 is 16 residues long. CDR3 DNA sequence: TGTGCCAGCAGCTTAGATTTGGCGGGAGGGCCTATCGAGCAGTACTTC. Amino acid sequence: CASSLDLAGGPIEQYF.

The V and J genes are TRBV5-1 and TRBJ1-4, with TRBD1 matching over 7 bases. The CDR3 has 14 amino acids. CDR1 and CDR2 (germline): SGHRS, YFSETQ. V lost 1 base, J lost 6 bases, and 3 bases stayed unmatched. The CDR3 loop is CASSLFRGDEKLFF. The CDR3 DNA is TGCGCCAGCAGCTTGTTCAGGGGGGATGAAAAACTGTTTTTT.

This chain connects TRBV5-1 to TRBJ1-1; no reliable D call. The CDR3 length is 13 residues. The germline V and J ends were trimmed by 0 bases and 4 bases, with 7 bases remaining between them. Per the germline V gene, CDR1 is SGHRS and CDR2 is YFSETQ. Here the CDR3 reads CASSLAVATEAFF. As DNA, the CDR3 is TGCGCCAGCAGCTTGGCCGTTGCCACTGAAGCTTTCTTT.

This clone was counted at least ten times. V is TRBV28 and J is TRBJ2-5, with 7 bases aligning to TRBD2. Losses at the gene ends were 5 bases for V and 5 bases for J; bases not matched to a gene: 14. Per germline, CDR1 MDHEN and CDR2 SYDVKM. CDR3 length: 16 residues. CDR3: CASSRNEGRASETQYF. The CDR3 region has the DNA TGTGCCAGCAGTCGTAATGAAGGGAGGGCCTCGGAGACCCAGTACTTC.

The V and J genes are TRBV11-2 and TRBJ2-1; TRBD2 might be the D (6 bases). The V gene lost 3 bases and the J gene lost 5 bases, with 11 bases spanning the gap. Germline V gives CDR1 SGHAT, CDR2 FQNNGV. This CDR3 comprises 14 residues. The CDR3, as DNA: TGTGCCAGCAGCTTGGGGGGACTTAACAATGAGCAGTTCTTC. It encodes CASSLGGLNNEQFF. The full variable domain, in which reference TRBV11-2 and TRBJ2-1 provide the parts outside the CDR3, is EAGVAQSPRYKIIEKRQSVAFWCNPISGHATLYWYQQILGQGPKLLIQFQNNGVVDDSQLPKDRFSAERLKGVDSTLKIQPAKLEDSAVYLCASSLGGLNNEQFFGPGTRLTVL.